This TCR beta chain was sequenced for a study of CD8+CD57+ T cells in acquired aplastic anemia (dated by TCRdb to 2016 to 2019). Regarding the research as a whole: On average, sorted CD4+ and CD8+ cells yielded 3.2 ug of extracted DNA, with a range of roughly 0.18 to 27.4 ug. CD8+CD57+ expansion was defined as frequency above the mean frequency observed in healthy subjects. The paper as a whole reports these results and caveats: CD8+ Simpson's diversity did not differ significantly between patients and healthy controls (P=0.060). Although roughly 29 CD8+ CDR3 sequences were shared by patients and controls, these sequences appeared highly expressed in patients and within the immunodominant clones of patients.

Genomic DNA was used as template for profiling of TCR beta VDJ combinations and CDR3 sequences. An Illumina HiSeq 2000 was used for TCR repertoire sequencing. As for the authors' bioinformatics: TRBV/TRBJ rearrangement plots, CDR3 size and DJ length profiles, and Simpson's diversity index were used to assess repertoires. The most abundant DNA sequence in the deep sequencing data was taken as the immunodominant clone. CDR3 amino acid sequences were screened for sharing across subjects and compared with published repertoires and the VDJdb database. The raw public reads went through TCRdb reprocessing: fastp at Q25, MiXCR clone calling, in-frame beta chains kept. CDR3 protein duplicates are merged, each entry listing the most common genes and DNA. TCRdb, not the original authors, processed these V and J calls. The sample yields fewer than 200,000 distinct CDR3 sequences; around 50% were counted once. The ten top clones hold 10% to 15% of the sample.

Concerning this clonotype: The specificity of this receptor is unknown. No base quality values were provided; no much bigger clone lies one nucleotide off.

The patients picked for sequencing were ones in whom flow cytometry had shown an expansion of CD8+CD57+ cells. Every patient had severe acquired aplastic anemia, diagnosed using the International Study of Aplastic Anemia and Agranulocytosis and Camitta criteria. No patient had received any therapy when blood was sampled. The study deep-sequenced TCR repertoires of sorted CD4+ and CD8+ blood T cells from severe aplastic anemia patients and healthy subjects. In the USA, patient enrollment took place under clinicaltrials.gov protocols 00001620, 01623167, 00001397, 00071045, 00081523 and 00961064. Ficoll-Paque density gradient centrifugation was used to isolate peripheral blood mononuclear cells. CD4+ and CD8+ T cells were sorted by FACS or magnetic beads before DNA extraction. The CDR3 runs 13 residues from the cysteine to the phenylalanine. The DNA shown is the 39-base CDR3, in frame from base 1. The germline V gene encodes CDR1 DFQATT and CDR2 SNEGSKA (reference sequence). Trimming takes 0 bases from V and 3 bases from J, and the germline ends sit 9 bases apart.

This clonotype was obtained from a human donor with aplastic anemia. The rearranged segments are TRBV20-1 and TRBJ2-7; the D gene cannot be resolved reliably. Sequencing was done on a sample of sorted CD4+, CD8+, or CD8+CD57+ T cells (not recorded which) from PBMCs. The CDR3 region has the sequence CSAREATSYEQYF. The DNA sequence reads TGCAGTGCTAGAGAGGCGACCAGCTACGAGCAGTACTTC.